This TCR beta chain was sequenced for a study of T cells in Graves' hyperthyroidism and ophthalmopathy. Germline CDR1 is PRHDT and CDR2 is FYEKMQ (reference sequence). V was pared by 4 bases and J by 6 bases, with 22 bases between. The CDR3 has 16 amino acids. On this clonotype: The antigen is undetermined.

Using RNA transcripts as the source, TCR beta CDR3 regions were amplified. First-round RT-PCR of the TCR CDR3 relied on the HTBI primer set. TCRdb used MiXCR to reprocess the multiplex PCR reads, holding one entry per CDR3 protein. Found here are 400,000 or so distinct CDR3 sequences, over 13% of them singletons; the top ten hold 25% to 30%. Study findings and constraints: Ophthalmopathy was model-predicted a median roughly 6.5 months pre-onset. In simple terms, a model built on 13 V-J features told ophthalmopathy apart from stable hyperthyroidism. Peripheral blood also featured most of the thyroid clonotypes expanded above 0.001.

The origin of this receptor is a man aged 45 to 65 with Graves' ophthalmopathy. V and J are TRBV13 and TRBJ2-7, with D uncertain. What was sequenced was blood. The CDR3 DNA reads as TGTGCCAGCAGCTACACTGGGCCCAGCCGGTTCGGCGAGCAGTACTTC. Its translation: CASSYTGPSRFGEQYF. Full variable domain (missing parts from reference TRBV13 and TRBJ2-7): AAGVIQSPRHLIKEKRETATLKCYPIPRHDTVYWYQQGPGQDPQFLISFYEKMQSDKGSIPDRFSAQQFSDYHSELNMSSLELGDSALYFCASSYTGPSRFGEQYFGPGTRLTVT.